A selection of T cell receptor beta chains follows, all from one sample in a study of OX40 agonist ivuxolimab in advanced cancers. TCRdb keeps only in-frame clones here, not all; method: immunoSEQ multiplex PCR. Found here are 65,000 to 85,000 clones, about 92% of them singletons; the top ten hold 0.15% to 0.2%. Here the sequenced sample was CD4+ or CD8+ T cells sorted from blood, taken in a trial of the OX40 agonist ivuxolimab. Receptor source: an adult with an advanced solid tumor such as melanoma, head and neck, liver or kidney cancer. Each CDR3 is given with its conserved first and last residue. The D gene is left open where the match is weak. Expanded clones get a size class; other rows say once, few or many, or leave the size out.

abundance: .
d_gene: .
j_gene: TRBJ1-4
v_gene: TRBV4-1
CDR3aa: CASSKGKGLNEKLFF
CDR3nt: TGCGCCAGCAGCAAAGGGAAGGGACTTAATGAAAAACTGTTTTTT

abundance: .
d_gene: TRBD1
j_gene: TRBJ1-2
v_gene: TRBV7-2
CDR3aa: CASSLDSGGRRYGYTF
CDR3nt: TGTGCCAGCAGCTTAGATTCAGGGGGCAGAAGGTATGGCTACACCTTC

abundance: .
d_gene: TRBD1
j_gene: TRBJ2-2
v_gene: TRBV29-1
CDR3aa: CSVDPQGAGHRGAVF
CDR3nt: TGCAGCGTTGATCCCCAGGGGGCTGGACACCGGGGAGCTGTTTTT

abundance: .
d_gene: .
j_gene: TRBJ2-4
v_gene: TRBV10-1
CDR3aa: CASRAGLVAKNIQYF
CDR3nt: TGCGCCAGCAGGGCGGGGTTGGTCGCCAAAAACATTCAGTACTTC

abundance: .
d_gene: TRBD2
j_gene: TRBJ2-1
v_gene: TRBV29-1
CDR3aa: CSVGVAGAYNEQFF
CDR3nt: TGCAGCGTTGGGGTGGCGGGGGCCTACAATGAGCAGTTCTTC

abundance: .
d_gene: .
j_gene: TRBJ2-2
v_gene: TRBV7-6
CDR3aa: CASSPIGSQTGELFF
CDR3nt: TGTGCCAGCAGCCCTATCGGCAGCCAGACCGGGGAGCTGTTTTTT

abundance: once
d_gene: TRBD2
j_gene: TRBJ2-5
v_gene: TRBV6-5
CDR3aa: CASSFSKLAGVNSQYF
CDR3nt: TGTGCCAGCAGTTTCTCAAAACTAGCGGGAGTGAATTCTCAGTACTTC

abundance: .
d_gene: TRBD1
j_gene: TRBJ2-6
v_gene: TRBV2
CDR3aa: CASSASLGQGAGANVLTF
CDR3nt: TGTGCCAGCAGTGCCTCGTTGGGACAGGGGGCTGGGGCCAACGTCCTGACTTTC

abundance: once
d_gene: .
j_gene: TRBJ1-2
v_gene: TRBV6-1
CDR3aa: CASSPEGVDSYGYTF
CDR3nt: TGTGCCAGCAGTCCGGAAGGGGTAGATAGCTATGGCTACACCTTC

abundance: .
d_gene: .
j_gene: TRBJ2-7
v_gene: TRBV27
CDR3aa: CASSLAAVGSYEQYF
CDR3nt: TGTGCCAGCAGTTTAGCGGCGGTCGGATCCTACGAGCAGTACTTC

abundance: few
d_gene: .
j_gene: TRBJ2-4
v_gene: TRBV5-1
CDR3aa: CASSMDRNIQYF
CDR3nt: TGCGCCAGCAGCATGGACAGAAACATTCAGTACTTC

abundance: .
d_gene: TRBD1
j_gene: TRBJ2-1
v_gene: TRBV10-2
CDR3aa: CASRDSSYNEQFF
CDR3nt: TGCGCCAGCCGGGACAGCTCCTACAATGAGCAGTTCTTC

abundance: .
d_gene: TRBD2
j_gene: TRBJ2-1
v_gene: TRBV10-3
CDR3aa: CAIRNIAGGSNEQFF
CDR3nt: TGTGCCATCAGGAATATAGCGGGAGGAAGTAATGAGCAGTTCTTC

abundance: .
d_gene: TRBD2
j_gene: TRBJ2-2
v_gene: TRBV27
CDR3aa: CASKVAGGRTGELFF
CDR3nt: TGTGCCAGCAAGGTAGCGGGAGGAAGGACCGGGGAGCTGTTTTTT

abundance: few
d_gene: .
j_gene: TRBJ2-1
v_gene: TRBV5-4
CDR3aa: CASSLPGLYNEQFF
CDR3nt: TGTGCCAGCAGCTTACCGGGACTCTACAATGAGCAGTTCTTC

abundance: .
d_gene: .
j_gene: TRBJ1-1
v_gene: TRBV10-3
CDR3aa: CAIRTGGNTEAFF
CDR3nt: TGTGCCATCAGGACGGGCGGGAACACTGAAGCTTTCTTT

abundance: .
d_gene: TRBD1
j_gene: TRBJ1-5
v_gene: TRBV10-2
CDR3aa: CASEEGTGLGQPQHF
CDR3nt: TGCGCCAGCGAAGAGGGGACAGGGCTTGGACAGCCCCAGCATTTT

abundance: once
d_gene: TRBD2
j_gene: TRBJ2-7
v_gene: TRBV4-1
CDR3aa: CASSQNPTSGSFLSYEQHF
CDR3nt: TGCGCCAGCAGTCAAAATCCCACTAGCGGGAGCTTCCTGTCCTACGAGCAGCACTTC

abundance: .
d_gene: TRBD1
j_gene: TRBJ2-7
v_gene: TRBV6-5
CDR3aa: CASSQGQSYEQYF
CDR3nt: TGTGCCAGCAGCCAGGGACAGTCCTACGAGCAGTACTTC

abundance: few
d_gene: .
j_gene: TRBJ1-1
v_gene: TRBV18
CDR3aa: CASSPTTGLWNTEAFF
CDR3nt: TGTGCCAGCTCTCCAACTACAGGGCTGTGGAACACTGAAGCTTTCTTT

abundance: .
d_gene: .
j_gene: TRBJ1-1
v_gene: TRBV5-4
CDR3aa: CASSLDPGKGEAFF
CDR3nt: TGTGCCAGCAGCTTGGATCCAGGGAAGGGAGAAGCTTTCTTT

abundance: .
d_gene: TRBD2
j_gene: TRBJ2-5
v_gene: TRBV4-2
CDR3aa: CASSQTSGGQETQYF
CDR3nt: TGTGCCAGCAGCCAAACTAGCGGGGGGCAAGAGACCCAGTACTTC

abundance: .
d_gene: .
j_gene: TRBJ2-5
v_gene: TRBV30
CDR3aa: CASGLARGETQYF
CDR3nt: TGTGCCTCGGGACTTGCTCGGGGGGAGACCCAGTACTTC

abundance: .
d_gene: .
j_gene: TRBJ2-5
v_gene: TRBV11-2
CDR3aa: CASSLARAQYF
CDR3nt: TGTGCCAGCAGCTTAGCACGGGCCCAGTACTTC

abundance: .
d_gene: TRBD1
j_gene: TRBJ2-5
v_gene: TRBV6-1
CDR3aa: CASRETGMETQYF
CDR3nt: TGTGCCAGCAGGGAGACAGGGATGGAGACCCAGTACTTC

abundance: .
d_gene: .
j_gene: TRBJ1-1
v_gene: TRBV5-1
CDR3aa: CASSLRRMNTEAFF
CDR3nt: TGCGCCAGCAGCTTGCGTCGGATGAACACTGAAGCTTTCTTT

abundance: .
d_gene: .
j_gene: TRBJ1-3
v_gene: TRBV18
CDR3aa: CASSRGGGSGNTIYF
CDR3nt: TGTGCCAGCTCACGCGGCGGAGGCTCTGGAAACACCATATATTTT

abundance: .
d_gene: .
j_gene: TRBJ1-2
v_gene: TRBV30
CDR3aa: CAWNLGKGMGGYTF
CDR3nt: TGTGCCTGGAACCTAGGAAAGGGTATGGGGGGCTACACCTTC

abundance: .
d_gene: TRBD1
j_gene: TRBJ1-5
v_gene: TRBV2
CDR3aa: CATAGTASNQPQHF
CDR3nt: TGTGCCACAGCCGGGACAGCTAGCAATCAGCCCCAGCATTTT

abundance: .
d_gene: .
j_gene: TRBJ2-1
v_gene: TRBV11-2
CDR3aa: CASSLEVVPGNEQFF
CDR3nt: TGTGCCAGCAGCTTAGAAGTGGTCCCTGGGAATGAGCAGTTCTTC

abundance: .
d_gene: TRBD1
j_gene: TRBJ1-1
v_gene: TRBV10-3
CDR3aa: CAIRPGTGLGTEAFF
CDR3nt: TGTGCCATCAGGCCCGGGACAGGGCTGGGCACTGAAGCTTTCTTT

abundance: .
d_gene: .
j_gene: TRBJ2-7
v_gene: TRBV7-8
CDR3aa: CASSLVSYEQYF
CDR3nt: TGTGCCAGCAGCTTAGTATCCTACGAGCAGTACTTC

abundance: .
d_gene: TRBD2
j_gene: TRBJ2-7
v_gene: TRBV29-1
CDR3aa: CSVEREGTYEQYF
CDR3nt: TGCAGCGTTGAGCGGGAGGGAACCTACGAGCAGTACTTC

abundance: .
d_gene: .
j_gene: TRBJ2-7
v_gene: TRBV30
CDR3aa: CAWSVIYEQYF
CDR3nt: TGTGCCTGGAGTGTCATCTACGAGCAGTACTTC

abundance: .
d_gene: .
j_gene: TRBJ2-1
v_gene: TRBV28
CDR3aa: CATLRDLRLGEQFF
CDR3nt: TGTGCCACCCTTAGGGACTTACGGCTTGGAGAGCAGTTCTTC

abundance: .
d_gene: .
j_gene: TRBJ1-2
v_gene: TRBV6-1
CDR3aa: CASLRTAANYGYTF
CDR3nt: TGTGCCAGTCTCAGGACGGCCGCTAACTATGGCTACACCTTC

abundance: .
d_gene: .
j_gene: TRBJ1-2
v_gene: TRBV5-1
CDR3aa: CVSSLRQDIASYGYTF
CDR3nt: TGCGTCAGCAGCCTACGACAGGACATAGCGTCCTATGGCTACACCTTC

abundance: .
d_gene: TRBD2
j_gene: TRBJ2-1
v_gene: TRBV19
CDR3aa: CASKTAAGGPGEQFF
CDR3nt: TGTGCCAGTAAAACCGCAGCGGGAGGCCCCGGTGAGCAGTTCTTC

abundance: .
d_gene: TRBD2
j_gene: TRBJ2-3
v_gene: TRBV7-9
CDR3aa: CASSAHSGGASDTQYF
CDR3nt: TGTGCCAGCAGCGCTCATAGCGGGGGGGCCTCAGATACGCAGTATTTT

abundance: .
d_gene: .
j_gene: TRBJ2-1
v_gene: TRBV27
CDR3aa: CASRGGRGPNNEQFF
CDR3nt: TGTGCCAGCAGGGGGGGCCGGGGACCCAACAATGAGCAGTTCTTC

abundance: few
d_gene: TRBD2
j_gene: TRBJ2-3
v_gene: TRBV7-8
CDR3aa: CASSLDTRLAGDTQYF
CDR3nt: TGTGCCAGCAGCTTAGATACGAGACTAGCGGGAGATACGCAGTATTTT

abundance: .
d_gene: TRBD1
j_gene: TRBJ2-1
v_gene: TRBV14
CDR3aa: CASSKGQGRTNEQFF
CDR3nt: TGTGCCAGCAGCAAAGGACAGGGGAGAACTAATGAGCAGTTCTTC

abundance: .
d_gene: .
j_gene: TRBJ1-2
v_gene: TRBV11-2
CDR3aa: CASSLAWGPNYGYTF
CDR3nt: TGTGCCAGCAGCTTAGCGTGGGGGCCCAACTATGGCTACACCTTC

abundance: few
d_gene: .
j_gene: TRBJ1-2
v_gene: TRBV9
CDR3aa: CASSVQGTAPYGYTF
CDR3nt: TGTGCCAGCAGCGTACAAGGGACTGCACCTTATGGCTACACCTTC

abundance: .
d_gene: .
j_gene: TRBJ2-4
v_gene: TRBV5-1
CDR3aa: CASSLVLGPKNIQYF
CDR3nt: TGCGCCAGCAGCTTGGTTCTGGGCCCCAAAAACATTCAGTACTTC

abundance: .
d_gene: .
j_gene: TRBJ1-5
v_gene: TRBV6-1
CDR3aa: CASNTNQPQHF
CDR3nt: TGTGCCAGCAATACGAATCAGCCCCAGCATTTT

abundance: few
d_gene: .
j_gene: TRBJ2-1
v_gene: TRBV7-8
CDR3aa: CASSFSHAEQFF
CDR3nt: TGTGCCAGCAGCTTTAGTCATGCTGAGCAGTTCTTC

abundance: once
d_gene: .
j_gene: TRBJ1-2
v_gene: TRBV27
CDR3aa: CASSPQVNYGYTF
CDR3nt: TGTGCCAGCAGTCCCCAGGTCAACTATGGCTACACCTTC

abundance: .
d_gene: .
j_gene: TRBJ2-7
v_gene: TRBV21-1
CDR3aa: CASSKDGRIPYEQYF
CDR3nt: TGTGCCAGCAGCAAAGACGGCAGGATACCCTACGAGCAGTACTTC

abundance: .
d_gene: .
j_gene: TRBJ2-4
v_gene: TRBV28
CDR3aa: CASSLLGQGQNIQYF
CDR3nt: TGTGCCAGCAGTTTATTGGGACAAGGCCAAAACATTCAGTACTTC

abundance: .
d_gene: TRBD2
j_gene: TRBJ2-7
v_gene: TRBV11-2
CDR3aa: CASSIKASGRVYEQYF
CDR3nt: TGTGCCAGCAGCATCAAAGCTAGCGGGAGGGTGTACGAGCAGTACTTC

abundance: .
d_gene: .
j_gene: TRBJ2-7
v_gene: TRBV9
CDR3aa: CASSVCVGVRGLYREQYF
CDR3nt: TGTGCCAGCAGCGTCTGTGTGGGGGTCAGGGGACTCTACAGAGAGCAGTACTTC

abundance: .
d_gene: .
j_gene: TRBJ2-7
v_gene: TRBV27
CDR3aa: CASSLRGSYEQYF
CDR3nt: TGTGCCAGCAGCCTAAGGGGGTCCTACGAGCAGTACTTC